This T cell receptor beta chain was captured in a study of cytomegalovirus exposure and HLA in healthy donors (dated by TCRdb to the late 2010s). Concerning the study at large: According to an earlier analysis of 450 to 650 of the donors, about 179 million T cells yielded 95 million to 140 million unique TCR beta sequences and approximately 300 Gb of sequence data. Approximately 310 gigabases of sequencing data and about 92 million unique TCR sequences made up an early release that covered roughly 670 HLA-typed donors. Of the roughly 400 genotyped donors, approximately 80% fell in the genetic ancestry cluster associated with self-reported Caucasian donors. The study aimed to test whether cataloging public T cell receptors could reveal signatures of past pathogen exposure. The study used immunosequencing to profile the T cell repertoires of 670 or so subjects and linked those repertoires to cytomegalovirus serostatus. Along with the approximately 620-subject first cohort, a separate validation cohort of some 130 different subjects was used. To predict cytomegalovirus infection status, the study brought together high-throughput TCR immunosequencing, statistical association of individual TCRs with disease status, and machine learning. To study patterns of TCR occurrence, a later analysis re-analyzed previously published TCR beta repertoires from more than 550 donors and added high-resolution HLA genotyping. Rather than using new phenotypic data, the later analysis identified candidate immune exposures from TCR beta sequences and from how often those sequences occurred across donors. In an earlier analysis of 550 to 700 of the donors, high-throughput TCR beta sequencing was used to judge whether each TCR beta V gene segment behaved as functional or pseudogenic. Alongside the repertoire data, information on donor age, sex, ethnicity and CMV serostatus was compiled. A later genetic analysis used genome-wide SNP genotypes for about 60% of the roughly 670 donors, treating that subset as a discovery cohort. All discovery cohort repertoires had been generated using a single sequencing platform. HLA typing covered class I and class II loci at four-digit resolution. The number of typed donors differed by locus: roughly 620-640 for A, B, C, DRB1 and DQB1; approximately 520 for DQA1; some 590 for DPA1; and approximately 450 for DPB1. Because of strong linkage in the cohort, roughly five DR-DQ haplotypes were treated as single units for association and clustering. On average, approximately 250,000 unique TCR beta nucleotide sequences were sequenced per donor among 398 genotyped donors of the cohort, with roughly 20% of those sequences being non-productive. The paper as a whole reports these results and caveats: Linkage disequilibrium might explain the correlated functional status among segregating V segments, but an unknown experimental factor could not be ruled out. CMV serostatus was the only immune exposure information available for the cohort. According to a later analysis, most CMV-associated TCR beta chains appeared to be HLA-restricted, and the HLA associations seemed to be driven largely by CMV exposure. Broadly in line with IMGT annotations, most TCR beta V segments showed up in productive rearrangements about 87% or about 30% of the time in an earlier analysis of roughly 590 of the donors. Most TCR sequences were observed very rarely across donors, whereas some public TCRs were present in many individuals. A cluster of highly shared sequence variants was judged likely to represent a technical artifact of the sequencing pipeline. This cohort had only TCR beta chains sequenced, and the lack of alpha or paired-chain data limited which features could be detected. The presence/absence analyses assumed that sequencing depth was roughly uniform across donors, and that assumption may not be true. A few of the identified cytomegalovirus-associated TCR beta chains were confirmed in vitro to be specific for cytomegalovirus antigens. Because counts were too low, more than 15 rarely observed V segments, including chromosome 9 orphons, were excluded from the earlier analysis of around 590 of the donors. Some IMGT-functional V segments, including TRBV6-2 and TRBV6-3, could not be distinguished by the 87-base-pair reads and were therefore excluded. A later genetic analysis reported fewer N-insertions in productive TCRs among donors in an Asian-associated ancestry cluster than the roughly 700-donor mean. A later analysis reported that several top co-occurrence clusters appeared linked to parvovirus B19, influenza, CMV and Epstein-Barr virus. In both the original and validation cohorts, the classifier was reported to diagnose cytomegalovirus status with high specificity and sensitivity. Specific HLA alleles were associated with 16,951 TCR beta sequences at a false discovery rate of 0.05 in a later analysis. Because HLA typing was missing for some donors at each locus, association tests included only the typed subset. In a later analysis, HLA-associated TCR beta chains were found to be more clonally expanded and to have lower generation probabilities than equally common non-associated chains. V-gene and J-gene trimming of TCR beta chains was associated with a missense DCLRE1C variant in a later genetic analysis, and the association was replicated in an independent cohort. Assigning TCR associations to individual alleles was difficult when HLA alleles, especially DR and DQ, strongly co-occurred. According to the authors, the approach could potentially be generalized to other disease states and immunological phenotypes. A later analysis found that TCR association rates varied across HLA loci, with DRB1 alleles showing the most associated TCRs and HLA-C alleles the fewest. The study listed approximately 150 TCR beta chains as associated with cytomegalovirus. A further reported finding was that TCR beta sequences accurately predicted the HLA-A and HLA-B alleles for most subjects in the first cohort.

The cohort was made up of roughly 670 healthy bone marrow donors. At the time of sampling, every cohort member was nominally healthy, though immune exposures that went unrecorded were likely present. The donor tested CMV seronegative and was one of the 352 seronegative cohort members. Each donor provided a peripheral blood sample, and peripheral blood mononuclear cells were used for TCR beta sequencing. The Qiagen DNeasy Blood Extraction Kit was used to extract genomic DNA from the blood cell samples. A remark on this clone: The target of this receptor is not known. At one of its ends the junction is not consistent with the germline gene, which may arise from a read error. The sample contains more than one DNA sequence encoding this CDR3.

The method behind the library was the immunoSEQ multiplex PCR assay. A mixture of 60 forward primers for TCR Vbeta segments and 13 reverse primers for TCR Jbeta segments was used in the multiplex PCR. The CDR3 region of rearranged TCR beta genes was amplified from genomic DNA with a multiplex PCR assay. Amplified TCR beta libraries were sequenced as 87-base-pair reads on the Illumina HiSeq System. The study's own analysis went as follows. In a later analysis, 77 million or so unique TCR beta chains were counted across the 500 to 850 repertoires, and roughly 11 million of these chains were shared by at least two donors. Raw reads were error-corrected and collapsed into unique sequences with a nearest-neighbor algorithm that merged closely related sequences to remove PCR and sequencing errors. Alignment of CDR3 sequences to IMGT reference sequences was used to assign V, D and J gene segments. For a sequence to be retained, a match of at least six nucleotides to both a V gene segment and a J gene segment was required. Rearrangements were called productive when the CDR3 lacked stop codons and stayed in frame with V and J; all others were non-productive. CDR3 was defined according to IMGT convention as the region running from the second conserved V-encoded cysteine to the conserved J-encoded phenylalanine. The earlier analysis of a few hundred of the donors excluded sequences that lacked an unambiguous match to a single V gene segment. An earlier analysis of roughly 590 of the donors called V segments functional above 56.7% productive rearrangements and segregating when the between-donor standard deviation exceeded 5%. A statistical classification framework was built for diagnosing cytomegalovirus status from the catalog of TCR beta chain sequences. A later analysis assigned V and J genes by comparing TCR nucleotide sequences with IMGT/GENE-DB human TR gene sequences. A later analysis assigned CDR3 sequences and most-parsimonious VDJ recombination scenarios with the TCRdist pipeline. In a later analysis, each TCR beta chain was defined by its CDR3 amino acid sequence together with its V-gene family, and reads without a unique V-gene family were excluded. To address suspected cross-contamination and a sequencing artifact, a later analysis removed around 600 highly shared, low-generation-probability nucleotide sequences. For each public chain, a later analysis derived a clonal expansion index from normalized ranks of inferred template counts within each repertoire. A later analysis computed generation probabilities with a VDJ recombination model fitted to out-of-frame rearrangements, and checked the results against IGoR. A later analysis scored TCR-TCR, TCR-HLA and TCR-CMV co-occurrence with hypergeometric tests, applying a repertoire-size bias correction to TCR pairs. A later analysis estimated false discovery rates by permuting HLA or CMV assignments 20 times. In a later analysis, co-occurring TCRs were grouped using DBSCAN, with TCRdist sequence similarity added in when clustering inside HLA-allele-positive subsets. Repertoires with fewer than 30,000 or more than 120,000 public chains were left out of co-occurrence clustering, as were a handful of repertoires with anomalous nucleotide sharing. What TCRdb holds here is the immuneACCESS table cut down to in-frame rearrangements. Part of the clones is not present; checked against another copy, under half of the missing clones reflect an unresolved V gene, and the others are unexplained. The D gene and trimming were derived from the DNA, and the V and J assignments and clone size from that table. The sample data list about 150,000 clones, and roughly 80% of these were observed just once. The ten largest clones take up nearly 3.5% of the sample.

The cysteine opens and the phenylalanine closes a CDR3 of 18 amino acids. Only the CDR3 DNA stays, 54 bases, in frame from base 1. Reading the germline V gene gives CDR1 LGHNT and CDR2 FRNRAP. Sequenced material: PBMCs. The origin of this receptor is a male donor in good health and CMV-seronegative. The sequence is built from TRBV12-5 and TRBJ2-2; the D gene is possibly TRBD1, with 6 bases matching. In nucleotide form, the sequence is TGTGCTAGTGGTTTAGTAAGGACAGATCTAACTAACATCGGGGAGCTGTTTTTT. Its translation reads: CASGLVRTDLTNIGELFF.